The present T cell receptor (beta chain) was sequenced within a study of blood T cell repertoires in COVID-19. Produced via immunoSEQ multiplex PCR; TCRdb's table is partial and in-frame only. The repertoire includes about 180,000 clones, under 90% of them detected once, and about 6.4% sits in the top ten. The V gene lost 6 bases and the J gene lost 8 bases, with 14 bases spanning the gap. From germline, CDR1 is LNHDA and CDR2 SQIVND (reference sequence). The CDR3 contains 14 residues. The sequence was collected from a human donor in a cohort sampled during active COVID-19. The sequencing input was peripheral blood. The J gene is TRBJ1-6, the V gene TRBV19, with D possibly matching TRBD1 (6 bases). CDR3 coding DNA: TGTGCCAGTAGGGTTGGGACACAATATTCACCCCTCCACTTT. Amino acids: CASRVGTQYSPLHF.